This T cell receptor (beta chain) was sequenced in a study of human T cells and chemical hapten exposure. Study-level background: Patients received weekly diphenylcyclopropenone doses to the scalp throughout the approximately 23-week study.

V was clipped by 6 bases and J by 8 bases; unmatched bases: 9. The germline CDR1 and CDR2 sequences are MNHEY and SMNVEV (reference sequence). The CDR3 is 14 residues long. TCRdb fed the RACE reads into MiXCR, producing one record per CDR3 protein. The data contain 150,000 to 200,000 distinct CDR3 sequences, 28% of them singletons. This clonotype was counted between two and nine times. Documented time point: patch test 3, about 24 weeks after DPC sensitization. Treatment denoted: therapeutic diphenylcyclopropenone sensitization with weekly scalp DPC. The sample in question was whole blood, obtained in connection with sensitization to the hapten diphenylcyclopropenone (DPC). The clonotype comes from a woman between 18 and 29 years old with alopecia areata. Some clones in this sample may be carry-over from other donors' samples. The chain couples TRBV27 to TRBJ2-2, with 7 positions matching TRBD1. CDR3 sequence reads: CASSRTGAKGELFF. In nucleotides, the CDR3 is TGTGCCAGCAGCCGTACAGGGGCCAAGGGGGAGCTGTTTTTT.